Following are 13 T cell receptor beta chains from one sample sequenced in a study of vaccination and CD4 T cells after COVID-19. With the Oncomine TCR Beta short-read assay, DNA from cultured CD4+ T cells was sequenced. TCRdb analysed the PCR reads with MiXCR anew, one entry per CDR3 protein. Among about 14,000 distinct CDR3 sequences, 29% were seen once, and the ten largest hold under 20%. Their specific antigens are unknown. Treatment: roughly 10-day PBMC culture with coronavirus spike peptide pools or control peptides (ViraFEST assay). The material was CD4+ T cells from blood, cultured in vitro, obtained before SARS-CoV-2 vaccination. The receptors come from a human donor who received a COVID-19 vaccine.

The V and J genes are TRBV5-1 and TRBJ2-5, with D perhaps TRBD2 (7 bases). The germline V gene has CDR1 SGHRS and CDR2 YFSETQ. The CDR3 is 15 residues long. Trimming stripped 4 bases from V and 1 base from J, with 14 bases between. The CDR3 coding sequence is TGCGCCAGCAGCGGGGTGGGGGGGCCCCAAGAGACCCAGTACTTC. Encoded protein: CASSGVGGPQETQYF.

V usage is TRBV19 and J usage is TRBJ2-7; TRBD1 agrees at 10 bases. J was trimmed by 3 bases and V by 5 bases; bases with no gene match: 7. Germline V gives CDR1 LNHDA, CDR2 SQIVND (reference sequence). This CDR3 is built from 15 residues. The CDR3 sequence is CASSPSGTGDYEQYF. The CDR3 bases are TGTGCCAGTAGTCCATCCGGGACAGGGGACTACGAGCAGTACTTC.

This clonotype was observed a handful of times. V and J are TRBV19 and TRBJ1-5, with 10 nucleotides matching TRBD1. The CDR3 runs to 16 residues. The germline gives CDR1 LNHDA, CDR2 SQIVND (reference sequence). Germline trimming cut 4 bases from V and 4 bases from J; bases unmatched to any gene: 7. The CDR3 loop is CASSTDRGLANQPQHF. The CDR3 DNA reads TGTGCCAGTAGTACCGACAGGGGGCTCGCAAATCAGCCCCAGCATTTT.

This clonotype turned up a few times. CDR3 sequence: CATSESNGQGGREQYF. The CDR3 region has the DNA TGTGCCACCAGTGAGTCGAATGGACAGGGTGGCCGAGAGCAGTACTTC. This chain joins TRBV24-1 and TRBJ2-7; 8 bases are a match to TRBD1. CDR3 size: 16 residues. Losses at the gene ends were 4 bases for V and 7 bases for J; bases not matched to a gene: 14. The V gene's germline CDR1 is KGHDR and CDR2 SFDVKD.

By sample share, this clonotype is medium-sized. This chain connects TRBV7-7 to TRBJ1-6, with 8 bases that match TRBD1. Trimming cost V 5 bases and J 0 bases; bases outside gene matches: 12. The CDR3 sequence is 19 residues long. The germline gives CDR1 SSHAT, CDR2 FNYEAQ (reference sequence). The CDR3 loop reads CASSPRTGTQTSYNSPLHF. The DNA of the CDR3 is TGTGCCAGCAGCCCCAGGACAGGGACTCAAACCTCCTATAATTCACCCCTCCACTTT.

This clonotype is a singleton in its sample. The CDR3 spells CASSPLGEGGPPLGAFF. Written as DNA, the CDR3 is TGTGCCAGCTCACCACTAGGGGAGGGAGGACCGCCACTGGGAGCTTTCTTT. V gene TRBV18 combines with J gene TRBJ1-1, with a tentative D call TRBD1 (5 bases). CDR1 and CDR2 from the germline V gene are KGHSH and LQKENI. V shed 1 base and J shed 10 bases, with 25 bases lying between them. The CDR3 covers 17 residues.

This sequence joins TRBV5-6 and TRBJ1-1; 7 bases align to TRBD1. The CDR3 is 17 residues long. Germline V lookup: CDR1 SGHDT, CDR2 YYEEEE. The V gene end was trimmed by 0 bases and the J gene end by 1 base; junction bases not matched to a gene: 9. The CDR3 bases are TGTGCCAGCAGCTTGGGACAGGGAGTACTTGCGAACACTGAAGCTTTCTTT. Translated, it gives CASSLGQGVLANTEAFF.

The CDR3 sequence is CASSLGLAAANTGELFF. The CDR3 DNA is TGTGCCAGCAGTTTAGGTCTTGCAGCGGCGAACACCGGGGAGCTGTTTTTT. The chain couples TRBV12-3 or TRBV12-4 to TRBJ2-2; a possible D gene is TRBD2 (5 bases). This CDR3 has 17 residues. The germline V and J ends were trimmed by 1 base and 0 bases, with 12 bases remaining between them.

This clonotype was counted a few times. The V call is TRBV7-2, the J call TRBJ2-4; D is perhaps TRBD1 or TRBD2 (5 bases each). CDR3 length equals 14 residues. CDR1 is SGHTA, CDR2 FQGNSA, per germline. Deletions cut 5 bases from V and 3 bases from J, with 11 bases between. The CDR3 DNA sequence: TGTGCCAGCAGCCTGGATGGGGGCAAAAACATTCAGTACTTC. Its protein is CASSLDGGKNIQYF.

This rearrangement joins TRBV7-2 to TRBJ1-3; the D gene is possibly TRBD1 (5 bases). Germline V lookup: CDR1 SGHTA, CDR2 FQGNSA. The V end was cut by 2 bases, the J end by 0 bases, with 8 bases between. CDR3 length: 15 residues. The CDR3 spells CASSLQGASGNTIYF. CDR3 DNA sequence: TGTGCCAGCAGCTTACAGGGTGCCTCTGGAAACACCATATATTTT.

The chain joins TRBV18 to TRBJ2-1, with D hard to call. Looked up from germline, CDR1 is KGHSH and CDR2 is LQKENI. V dropped 6 bases and J dropped 5 bases, with 11 bases sitting between them. This CDR3 is built from 13 residues. In DNA form, the CDR3 reads TGTGCCAGCTCCTCTATTGCGGACAATGAGCAGTTCTTC. Residues: CASSSIADNEQFF. The full variable domain, its missing parts supplied by reference TRBV18 and TRBJ2-1, is NAGVMQNPRHLVRRRGQEARLRCSPMKGHSHVYWYRQLPEEGLKFMVYLQKENIIDESGMPKERFSAEFPKEGPSILRIQQVVRGDSAAYFCASSSIADNEQFFGPGTRLTVL.

This chain uses TRBV19 with TRBJ1-4; D is uncertain. CDR3 length: 15 amino acids. The germline V and J ends were trimmed by 8 bases and 3 bases, with 16 bases remaining between them. Germline loops: CDR1 LNHDA, CDR2 SQIVND (reference sequence). Written as DNA, the CDR3 is TGTGCCAGTCAAGCGTTAGGGTCTGCTAATGAAAAACTGTTTTTT. Protein sequence: CASQALGSANEKLFF.

This clonotype was detected a few times. This chain links TRBV15 with TRBJ2-1, with D tentatively TRBD2 (7 bases). The V end lost 5 bases, the J end lost 7 bases, and 15 bases lay between the germline ends. The CDR3 loop spans 14 amino acids. Germline values: CDR1 LNHNV, CDR2 YYDKDF (reference sequence). The CDR3: CATSSRGRGNEQFF. The CDR3 DNA is TGTGCCACCAGCTCGCGGGGGAGGGGGAATGAGCAGTTCTTC.